These T cell receptor beta chains were read from a single sample in a study of metastatic and nonmetastatic thyroid tumors. MiXCR was used by TCRdb to re-call the PCR reads. This table holds more than 25,000 clones, 7.4% found once. Sample: blood. Receptors were obtained from a female donor with papillary thyroid cancer or a benign thyroid nodule (not recorded which). Some clones in this sample may be carry-over from other donors' samples. The CDR3 runs from the conserved cysteine through the conserved F or W. Each record gives: D gene, J gene, clone size, V gene, CDR3 protein, CDR3 DNA. A D gene is named only where the DNA matches it firmly. Size is stated for part of the rows, as once, few or many counts, or as a class when the clone is expanded.

D gene: NA; J gene: TRBJ1-2; clone size: many; V gene: TRBV6-2/TRBV6-3; CDR3 protein: CASSLNLGALAGYTF; CDR3 DNA: TGTGCCAGCAGTCTAAACTTGGGGGCCCTGGCTGGCTACACCTTC
D gene: TRBD1; J gene: TRBJ2-1; clone size: many; V gene: TRBV27; CDR3 protein: CASSRDRSSYNEQFF; CDR3 DNA: TGTGCCAGCAGTCGGGACAGGAGCTCCTACAATGAGCAGTTCTTC
D gene: NA; J gene: TRBJ2-7; clone size: many; V gene: TRBV4-1; CDR3 protein: CASSPGLTPYEQYF; CDR3 DNA: TGCGCCAGCAGCCCGGGACTGACACCCTACGAGCAGTACTTC
D gene: NA; J gene: TRBJ1-2; clone size: many; V gene: TRBV24-1; CDR3 protein: CATSGPEEWIGYTF; CDR3 DNA: TGTGCCACCAGTGGCCCGGAAGAATGGATTGGCTACACCTTC
D gene: TRBD2; J gene: TRBJ2-2; clone size: NA; V gene: TRBV5-6; CDR3 protein: CASSSTSVRAKGELFF; CDR3 DNA: TGTGCCAGCAGCTCGACTAGCGTGAGGGCCAAGGGGGAGCTGTTTTTT
D gene: NA; J gene: TRBJ1-2; clone size: many; V gene: TRBV18; CDR3 protein: CASSPPSVAGGYGYTF; CDR3 DNA: TGTGCCAGCTCACCACCGAGTGTCGCGGGGGGCTATGGCTACACCTTC
D gene: NA; J gene: TRBJ1-2; clone size: NA; V gene: TRBV14; CDR3 protein: CASSPREGMKDRGYTF; CDR3 DNA: TGTGCCAGCAGCCCTAGGGAAGGGATGAAGGATCGAGGCTACACCTTC
D gene: TRBD1; J gene: TRBJ2-3; clone size: many; V gene: TRBV19; CDR3 protein: CASSLKGQGGNTQYF; CDR3 DNA: TGTGCCAGTAGTCTAAAGGGACAGGGGGGGAATACGCAGTATTTT
D gene: TRBD1; J gene: TRBJ1-4; clone size: many; V gene: TRBV28; CDR3 protein: CASSLRIGTGPEKLFF; CDR3 DNA: TGTGCCAGCAGTTTACGAATCGGGACAGGACCCGAAAAACTGTTTTTT
D gene: TRBD1; J gene: TRBJ1-5; clone size: many; V gene: TRBV12-3/TRBV12-4; CDR3 protein: CASSATGVIDQPQHF; CDR3 DNA: TGTGCCAGCAGTGCAACAGGGGTTATTGATCAGCCCCAGCATTTT
D gene: TRBD2; J gene: TRBJ2-7; clone size: many; V gene: TRBV5-1; CDR3 protein: CASSYTSGGAISSYEQYF; CDR3 DNA: TGCGCCAGCAGCTATACTAGCGGGGGGGCGATAAGCTCCTACGAGCAGTACTTC
D gene: TRBD1; J gene: TRBJ1-5; clone size: many; V gene: TRBV12-3/TRBV12-4; CDR3 protein: CASRASVGPGGQPQHF; CDR3 DNA: TGTGCCAGCAGGGCCTCGGTGGGCCCAGGGGGTCAGCCCCAGCATTTT
D gene: TRBD1; J gene: TRBJ1-4; clone size: many; V gene: TRBV19; CDR3 protein: CASSITGTDEKLFF; CDR3 DNA: TGTGCCAGTAGTATTACGGGGACAGATGAAAAACTGTTTTTT
D gene: NA; J gene: TRBJ2-2; clone size: many; V gene: TRBV20-1; CDR3 protein: CSARRGYTGELFF; CDR3 DNA: TGCAGTGCTCGGAGGGGGTACACCGGGGAGCTGTTTTTT